One sample yielded the 9 T cell receptor beta chains listed below, sequenced in a study of blood T cell repertoires in COVID-19. TCRdb's table, derived via immunoSEQ multiplex PCR, lists solely in-frame clones and lacks some. The sample records about 210,000 clones, 84% being singletons. The sequencing input was peripheral blood. The receptors originated from a woman aged 80 or over with COVID-19, enrolled during active disease.

As regards this clone: This sample also contains other DNA sequences that code for the same CDR3. The chain has TRBV6-1 and TRBJ1-2, with 7 bases identical to TRBD1. CDR1 is MNHNS, CDR2 SASEGT, per germline. The CDR3 extends over 14 amino acids. V trimming: 1 base; J trimming: 1 base; junction bases outside the gene matches: 0. Here the CDR3 DNA reads TGTGCCAGCAGTGAAGGACAGGGTAACTATGGCTACACCTTC. This translates into CASSEGQGNYGYTF.

This clone was detected a few times. This chain uses TRBV28 with TRBJ1-3; D ambiguous. Germline V CDR1 and CDR2: MDHEN, SYDVKM. The CDR3 is 14 residues long. V lost 2 bases and J lost 5, with 10 bases in between. CDR3 DNA sequence: TGTGCCAGCAGTTTAGATTCAGGTAGAAACACCATATATTTT. This translates into CASSLDSGRNTIYF.

This chain links TRBV12-3 or TRBV12-4 with TRBJ2-1; D perhaps matches TRBD1 (6 bases). The CDR3 has 13 amino acids. V was trimmed by 2 bases and J by 5 bases, leaving 7 bases between them. CDR3 in DNA: TGTGCCAGCAGTTTATGGGACAACAATGAGCAGTTCTTC. Its protein product is CASSLWDNNEQFF.

J is TRBJ1-1 and V is TRBV6-5; TRBD1 matches at 7 bases. The germline gives CDR1 MNHEY, CDR2 SVGAGI. The CDR3 contains 13 residues. Unmatched junction bases numbered 5, after V lost 6 bases and J lost 4 bases. Written as DNA, the CDR3 is TGTGCCAGCAGAACACAGGGGCTCACTGAAGCTTTCTTT. Protein product: CASRTQGLTEAFF.

This clone was detected only once. V is TRBV5-6 and J is TRBJ2-7; TRBD1 matches at 8 bases. The J segment lost 1 base and the V segment lost 2 bases, leaving 5 bases of the junction unmatched. This CDR3 comprises 15 residues. Germline CDR1 and CDR2: SGHDT and YYEEEE. CDR3 residues: CASSFGQGFSYEQYF. CDR3 nucleotide sequence: TGTGCCAGCAGCTTTGGACAGGGCTTTTCCTACGAGCAGTACTTC.

CDR3 in DNA: TGTGCCAGCAGTTACTCGCGTCTTAATCAGCCCCAGCATTTT. Its translation: CASSYSRLNQPQHF. The gene calls are TRBV6-5 and TRBJ1-5; D not certain. This CDR3 is built from 14 residues. With 0 bases removed from V and 4 bases from J, the gap between germline ends came to 7 bases. Per germline, CDR1 MNHEY and CDR2 SVGAGI.

The chain has TRBV18 and TRBJ2-7, with 12 bases aligning to TRBD2. The CDR3 covers 16 residues. The V gene's germline CDR1 is KGHSH and CDR2 LQKENI. Unmatched junction bases numbered 4, after V lost 3 bases and J lost 1 base. Here the CDR3 DNA reads TGTGCCAGCTCACCGGGACTAGCGGGCCTGTCCTACGAGCAGTACTTC. Protein: CASSPGLAGLSYEQYF. Supplemented by reference TRBV18 and TRBJ2-7, the full variable domain reads NAGVMQNPRHLVRRRGQEARLRCSPMKGHSHVYWYRQLPEEGLKFMVYLQKENIIDESGMPKERFSAEFPKEGPSILRIQQVVRGDSAAYFCASSPGLAGLSYEQYFGPGTRLTVT.

This clone was observed once. CDR3 nucleotides: TGCAGCGTTGTGTCCCGGGACAGGCGTAGCAGTCTCCCCACTGAAGCTTTCTTT. As protein: CSVVSRDRRSSLPTEAFF. The V call is TRBV29-1, the J call TRBJ1-1; 8 bases align to TRBD1. CDR3 size: 18 residues. J was trimmed by 4 bases and V by 4 bases; bases with no gene match: 20. The germline CDR1 and CDR2 sequences are SQVTM and ANQGSEA.

V usage is TRBV19 and J usage is TRBJ2-3; 9 bases align to TRBD2. With 1 base clipped from V and 2 bases from J, the junction kept 1 base outside the gene matches. The length of the CDR3 is 15 residues. Germline-derived CDR1 and CDR2 are LNHDA and SQIVND (reference sequence). CDR3 in amino acids: CASSIGGGATDTQYF. CDR3 in DNA: TGTGCCAGTAGTATAGGCGGGGGGGCCACAGATACGCAGTATTTT.